This TCR beta chain is from a study of blood T cell repertoires in COVID-19. Background on the study: The study drew acute and convalescent COVID-19 samples from the United States, Italy and Spain. In each case, the material was cDNA or gDNA derived from T cells, B-cell-depleted T cells, or PBMCs.

In this sample, this clone turned up a few times. Unmatched junction bases numbered 5, after V lost 3 bases and J lost 4 bases. The CDR3 runs 14 residues. The germline V gene has CDR1 SGHNT and CDR2 YYREEE (reference sequence). Original methodology: Reference gene primer amplification gave nucleated cell count estimates. Sequencing was performed with immunoSEQ multiplex PCR; in TCRdb, only in-frame clones are kept and a portion is missing. V, J and clone size reflect that table, while D and trimming were determined from the DNA. This table has hundreds of thousands of clones, approximately 90% appearing once.

Source material: peripheral blood. V usage is TRBV5-4 and J usage is TRBJ1-1; 8 positions agree with TRBD1. This sequence originates from a woman younger than 30 with acute or convalescent COVID-19. CDR3: CASSSQGAPTEAFF. CDR3 nucleotide sequence: TGTGCCAGCAGCTCCCAGGGGGCGCCCACTGAAGCTTTCTTT.